This T cell receptor (beta chain) originates from a study of blood T cell repertoires in COVID-19. Overall study context: Sample material is recorded as cDNA or gDNA derived from T cells, B-cell-depleted T cells, or PBMCs.

Participant-given clinical history determined each cohort assignment. The germline V and J ends were trimmed by 3 bases and 6 bases, with 17 bases remaining between them. Germline values: CDR1 SNHLY, CDR2 FYNNEI. This CDR3 region has 15 residues. Study processing details: Scientists estimated how many nucleated cells there were by amplifying reference gene primers. Clones were sequenced by immunoSEQ multiplex PCR, and TCRdb holds only the in-frame ones, with some missing. The D gene and trimming were derived from the DNA, and the V and J assignments and clone size from that table. The sample holds under 150,000 clones, around 84% seen once.

The material sequenced was PBMCs or T cells enriched from blood (not recorded which). This receptor was obtained from a woman in her fifties or sixties who had been exposed to COVID-19. The chain has TRBV2 and TRBJ1-1; D may be TRBD1 (5 bases). CDR3 protein: CASSDYGGDRPEAFF. As DNA, the CDR3 is TGTGCCAGCAGTGATTACGGGGGGGACCGTCCTGAAGCTTTCTTT.